This note documents a single T cell receptor beta chain sequence. Sample-barcoded 5' priming and a J-beta primer mix drove a second PCR of roughly 6 to 12 cycles. Each CDR3 protein is one row after TCRdb ran MiXCR on the 5' RACE reads. The sample contains 1.8 million or so distinct CDR3 sequences, about two fifths of which appear only once. This entry comes from a study of blood T cells in healthy people across ages. The V gene end was trimmed by 3 bases and the J gene end by 5 bases; junction bases not matched to a gene: 7. The germline CDR1 and CDR2 sequences are SGDLS and YYNGEE. The CDR3 covers 14 residues.

This TCR came from a human donor in good health. Sequenced sample: blood. The V gene is TRBV9, the J gene TRBJ1-2; 7 bases are a match to TRBD1. The CDR3 reads CASSDQGGVYGYTF. The CDR3 nucleotides read TGTGCCAGCAGCGACCAGGGGGGGGTTTATGGCTACACCTTC.